This T cell receptor (beta chain) was obtained from a study of CD8 T cells in Susac syndrome. Study summary: Active disease was present in about 6 of the sequenced Susac syndrome patients, whereas fewer than ten of them were in remission.

A quantity of roughly 0.5 to 1 ug RNA underwent reverse transcription using random hexamers. It was immunoSEQ multiplex PCR that amplified TCR beta CDR3 across 54 Vbeta and 13 Jbeta. Using its own MiXCR run on the immunoSEQ multiplex PCR reads, TCRdb lists one record per CDR3 protein. The table shows around 190,000 distinct CDR3 sequences, with 90% to 95% occurring only once. Sequencing of TCR beta was undertaken in CD8+ and CD4+ T cells derived from blood. Comment on this clonotype: Its target is not known.

Study outcomes and limitations: CD4+ repertoires of Susac syndrome patients lacked detectable clonal expansion.

The sample consisted of CD4+ T cells from PBMCs. This receptor was taken from a human donor with Susac syndrome.

The CDR3 DNA is TGTGCCAGTAGTATCGCAACTAGCGGGGGGCCCGATACGCAGTATTTT. Amino acids: CASSIATSGGPDTQYF. This rearrangement joins TRBV19 to TRBJ2-3; 12 bases map to TRBD2. The V gene end was trimmed by 3 bases and the J gene end by 6 bases; junction bases not matched to a gene: 7. The CDR3 loop spans 16 amino acids. Germline assignment: CDR1 LNHDA and CDR2 SQIVND (reference sequence).